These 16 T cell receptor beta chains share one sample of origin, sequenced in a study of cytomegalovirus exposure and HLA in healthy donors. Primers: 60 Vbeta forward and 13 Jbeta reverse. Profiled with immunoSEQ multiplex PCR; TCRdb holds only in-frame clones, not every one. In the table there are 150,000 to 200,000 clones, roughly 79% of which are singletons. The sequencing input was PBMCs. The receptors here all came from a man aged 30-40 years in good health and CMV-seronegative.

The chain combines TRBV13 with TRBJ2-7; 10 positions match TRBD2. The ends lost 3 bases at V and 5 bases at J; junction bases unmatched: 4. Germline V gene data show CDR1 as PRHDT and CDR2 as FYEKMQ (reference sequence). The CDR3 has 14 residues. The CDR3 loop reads CASSLSAGGDEQYF. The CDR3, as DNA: TGTGCCAGCAGCTTGTCAGCGGGGGGGGACGAGCAGTACTTC.

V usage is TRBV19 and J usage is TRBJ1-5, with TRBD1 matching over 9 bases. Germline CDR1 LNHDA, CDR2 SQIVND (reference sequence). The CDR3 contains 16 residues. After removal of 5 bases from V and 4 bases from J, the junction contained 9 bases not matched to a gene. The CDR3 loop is CASSLNRGPGNQPQHF. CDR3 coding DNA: TGTGCCAGTAGTTTAAACAGGGGGCCAGGTAATCAGCCCCAGCATTTT.

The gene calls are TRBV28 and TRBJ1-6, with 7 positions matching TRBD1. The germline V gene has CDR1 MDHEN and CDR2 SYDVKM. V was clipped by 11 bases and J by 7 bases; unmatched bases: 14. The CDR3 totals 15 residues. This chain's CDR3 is CASTGTVGGNSPLHF. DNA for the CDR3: TGTGCCTCAACTGGGACAGTCGGTGGGAATTCACCCCTCCACTTT.

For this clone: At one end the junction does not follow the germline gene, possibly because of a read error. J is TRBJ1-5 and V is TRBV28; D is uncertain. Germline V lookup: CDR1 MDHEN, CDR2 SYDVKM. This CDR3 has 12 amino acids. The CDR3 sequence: CASTYSNQSQHF. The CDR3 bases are TGTGCCAGCACATATAGCAATCAGTCCCAGCATTTT.

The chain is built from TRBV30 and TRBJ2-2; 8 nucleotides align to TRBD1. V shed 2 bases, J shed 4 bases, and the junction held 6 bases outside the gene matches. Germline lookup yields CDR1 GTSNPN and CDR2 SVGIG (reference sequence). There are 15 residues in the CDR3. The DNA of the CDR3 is TGTGCCTGGAGTACAGGACAGGGCAGCACCGGGGAGCTGTTTTTT. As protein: CAWSTGQGSTGELFF.

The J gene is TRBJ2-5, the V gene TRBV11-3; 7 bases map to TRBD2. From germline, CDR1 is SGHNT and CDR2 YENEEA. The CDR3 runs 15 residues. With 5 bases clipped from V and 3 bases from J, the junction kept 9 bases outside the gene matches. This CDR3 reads CASSPGGGWEETQYF. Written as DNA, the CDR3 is TGTGCCAGCAGCCCGGGAGGAGGGTGGGAAGAGACCCAGTACTTC.

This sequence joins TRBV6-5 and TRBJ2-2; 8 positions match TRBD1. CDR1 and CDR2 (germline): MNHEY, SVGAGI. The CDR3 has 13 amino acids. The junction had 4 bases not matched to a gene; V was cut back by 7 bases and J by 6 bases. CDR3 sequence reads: CASKRQGSGELFF. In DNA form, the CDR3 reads TGTGCCAGCAAGAGACAGGGGTCCGGGGAGCTGTTTTTT.

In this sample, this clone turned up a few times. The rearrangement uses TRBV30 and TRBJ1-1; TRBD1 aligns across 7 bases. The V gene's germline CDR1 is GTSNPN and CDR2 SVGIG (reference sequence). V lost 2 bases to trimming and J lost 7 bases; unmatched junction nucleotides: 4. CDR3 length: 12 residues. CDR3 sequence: CAWSQGGVEAFF. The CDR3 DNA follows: TGTGCCTGGAGTCAAGGGGGCGTTGAAGCTTTCTTT.

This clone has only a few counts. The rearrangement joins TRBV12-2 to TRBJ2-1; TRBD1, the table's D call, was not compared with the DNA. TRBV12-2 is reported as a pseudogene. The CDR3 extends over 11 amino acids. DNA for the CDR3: TGTGCGAGGACAGAGGGTAATGAGCAGTTCTTC. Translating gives CARTEGNEQFF.

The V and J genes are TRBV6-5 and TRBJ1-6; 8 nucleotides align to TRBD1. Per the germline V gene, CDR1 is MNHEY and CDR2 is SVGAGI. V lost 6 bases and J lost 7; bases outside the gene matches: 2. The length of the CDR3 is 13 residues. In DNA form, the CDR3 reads TGTGCCAGCAGGACAGGGGTCAATTCACCCCTCCACTTT. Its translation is CASRTGVNSPLHF.

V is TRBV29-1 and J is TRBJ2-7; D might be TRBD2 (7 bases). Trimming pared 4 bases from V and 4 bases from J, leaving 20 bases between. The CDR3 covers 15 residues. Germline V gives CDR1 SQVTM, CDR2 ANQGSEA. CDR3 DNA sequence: TGCAGCGTTGCGGATTTCTCCAGCGGGACATACGAGCAGTACTTC. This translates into CSVADFSSGTYEQYF.

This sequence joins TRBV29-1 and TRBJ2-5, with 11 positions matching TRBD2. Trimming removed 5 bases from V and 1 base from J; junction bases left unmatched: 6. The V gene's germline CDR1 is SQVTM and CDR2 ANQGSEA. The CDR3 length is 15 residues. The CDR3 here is CSVTRLAGTQETQYF. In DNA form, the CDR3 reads TGCAGCGTTACCCGACTAGCGGGGACCCAAGAGACCCAGTACTTC.

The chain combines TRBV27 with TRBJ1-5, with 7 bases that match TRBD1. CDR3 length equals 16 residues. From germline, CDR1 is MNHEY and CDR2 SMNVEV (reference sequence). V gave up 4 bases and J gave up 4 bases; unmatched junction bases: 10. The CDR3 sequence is CASSSRTGVGNQPQHF. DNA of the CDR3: TGTGCCAGCAGTTCTCGTACAGGGGTTGGAAATCAGCCCCAGCATTTT.

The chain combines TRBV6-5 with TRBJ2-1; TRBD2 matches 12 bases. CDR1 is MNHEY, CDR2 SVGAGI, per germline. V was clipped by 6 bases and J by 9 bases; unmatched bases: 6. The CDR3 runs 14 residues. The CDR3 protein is CASRTSGSLGEQFF. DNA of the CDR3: TGTGCCAGCAGGACTAGCGGGAGCCTCGGTGAGCAGTTCTTC.

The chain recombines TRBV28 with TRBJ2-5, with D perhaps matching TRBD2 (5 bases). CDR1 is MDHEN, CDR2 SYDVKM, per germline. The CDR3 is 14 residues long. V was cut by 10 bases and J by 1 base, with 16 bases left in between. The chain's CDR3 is CATNSGLRQETQYF. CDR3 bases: TGTGCCACGAATTCAGGACTCCGCCAAGAGACCCAGTACTTC.

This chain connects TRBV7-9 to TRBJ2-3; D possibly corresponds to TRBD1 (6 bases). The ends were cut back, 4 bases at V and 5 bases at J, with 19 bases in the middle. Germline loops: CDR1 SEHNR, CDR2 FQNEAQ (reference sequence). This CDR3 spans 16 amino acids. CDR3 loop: CASSSIQGVARDTQYF. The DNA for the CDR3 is TGTGCCAGCAGCTCGATACAGGGTGTTGCGAGAGATACGCAGTATTTT.